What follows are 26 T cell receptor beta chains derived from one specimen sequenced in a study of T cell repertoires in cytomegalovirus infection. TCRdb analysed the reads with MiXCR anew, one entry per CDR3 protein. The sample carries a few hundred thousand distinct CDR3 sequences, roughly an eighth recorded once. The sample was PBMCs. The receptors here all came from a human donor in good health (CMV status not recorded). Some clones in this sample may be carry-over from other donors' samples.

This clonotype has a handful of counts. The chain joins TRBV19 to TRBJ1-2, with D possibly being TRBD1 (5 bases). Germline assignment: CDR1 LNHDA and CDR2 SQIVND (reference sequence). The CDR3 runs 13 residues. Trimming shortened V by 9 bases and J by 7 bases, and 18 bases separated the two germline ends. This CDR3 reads CASRGGVVRGYTF. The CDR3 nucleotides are TGTGCCAGCCGGGGAGGGGTGGTCCGTGGCTACACCTTC.

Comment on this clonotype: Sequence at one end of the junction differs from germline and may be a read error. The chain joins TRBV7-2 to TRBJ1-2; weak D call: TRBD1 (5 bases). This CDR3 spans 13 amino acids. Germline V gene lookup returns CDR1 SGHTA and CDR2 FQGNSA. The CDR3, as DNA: TGTGCCAGCAGCCCAGACAGTAACTATGGCTGCACCTTC. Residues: CASSPDSNYGCTF.

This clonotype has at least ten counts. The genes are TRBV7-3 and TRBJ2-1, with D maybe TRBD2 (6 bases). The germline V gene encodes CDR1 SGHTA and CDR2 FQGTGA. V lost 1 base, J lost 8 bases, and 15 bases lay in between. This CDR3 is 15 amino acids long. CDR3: CASSLIGTRFDEQFF. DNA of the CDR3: TGTGCCAGCAGCTTAATTGGGACTCGCTTTGATGAGCAGTTCTTC.

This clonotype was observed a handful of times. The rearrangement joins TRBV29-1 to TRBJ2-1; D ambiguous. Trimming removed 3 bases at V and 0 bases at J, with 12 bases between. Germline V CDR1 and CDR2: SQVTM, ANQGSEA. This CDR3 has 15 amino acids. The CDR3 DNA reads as TGCAGCGTTGATACCTCGAGCAGCTCCTACAATGAGCAGTTCTTC. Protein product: CSVDTSSSSYNEQFF.

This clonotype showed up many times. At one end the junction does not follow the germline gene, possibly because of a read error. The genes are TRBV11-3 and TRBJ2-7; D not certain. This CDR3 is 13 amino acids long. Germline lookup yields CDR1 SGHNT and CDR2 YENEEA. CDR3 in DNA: TGTGCCAGCAGCCTAGACTTGGACCACGAGCAGTACTTC. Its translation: CASSLDLDHEQYF.

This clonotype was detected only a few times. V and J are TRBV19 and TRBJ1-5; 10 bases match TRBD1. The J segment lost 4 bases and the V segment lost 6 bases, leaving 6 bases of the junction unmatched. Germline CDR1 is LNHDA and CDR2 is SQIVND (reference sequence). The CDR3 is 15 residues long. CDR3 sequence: CASRRQGAWNQPQHF. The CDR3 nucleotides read TGTGCCAGTAGACGACAGGGGGCATGGAATCAGCCCCAGCATTTT.

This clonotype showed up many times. The CDR3 here is CSVEGGYGLNTEAFF. The CDR3 bases are TGCAGCGTTGAAGGGGGGTACGGGTTGAACACTGAAGCTTTCTTT. V gene TRBV29-1 combines with J gene TRBJ1-1; D is possibly TRBD1 (5 bases). The CDR3 spans 15 residues. Trimming took 1 base from V and 0 from J, leaving 12 bases between them. Germline V gene lookup returns CDR1 SQVTM and CDR2 ANQGSEA.

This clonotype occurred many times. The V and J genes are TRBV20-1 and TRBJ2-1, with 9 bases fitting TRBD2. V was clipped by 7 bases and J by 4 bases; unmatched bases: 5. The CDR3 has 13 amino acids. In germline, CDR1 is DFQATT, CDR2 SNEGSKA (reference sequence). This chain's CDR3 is CSGFAGGYNEQFF. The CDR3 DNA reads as TGCAGTGGATTTGCGGGAGGGTACAATGAGCAGTTCTTC.

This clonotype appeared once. The CDR3 sequence: CASSFGINYGYTF. The CDR3 DNA sequence: TGTGCCAGCAGCTTTGGGATCAACTATGGCTACACCTTC. The chain joins TRBV7-4 to TRBJ1-2; D is undetermined. Trimming took 3 bases from V and 2 from J, leaving 7 bases between them. The V gene's germline CDR1 is SGHVT and CDR2 SQSDAQ. The CDR3 extends over 13 amino acids.

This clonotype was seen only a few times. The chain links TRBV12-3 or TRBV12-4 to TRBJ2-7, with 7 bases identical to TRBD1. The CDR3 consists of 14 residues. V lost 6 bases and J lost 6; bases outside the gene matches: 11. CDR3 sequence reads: CASSVQGWFGEQYF. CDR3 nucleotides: TGTGCCAGCAGCGTACAGGGGTGGTTTGGCGAGCAGTACTTC.

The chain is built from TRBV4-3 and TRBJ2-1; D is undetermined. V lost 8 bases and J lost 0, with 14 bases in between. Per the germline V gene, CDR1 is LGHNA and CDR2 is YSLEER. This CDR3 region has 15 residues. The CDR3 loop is CASATDPTSYNEQFF. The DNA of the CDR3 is TGCGCCAGCGCGACGGATCCCACCTCCTACAATGAGCAGTTCTTC.

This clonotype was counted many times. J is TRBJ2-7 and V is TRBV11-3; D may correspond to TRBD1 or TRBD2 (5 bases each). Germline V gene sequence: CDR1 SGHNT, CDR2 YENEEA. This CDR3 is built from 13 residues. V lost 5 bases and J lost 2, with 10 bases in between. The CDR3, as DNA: TGTGCCAGCAGCAGAGGGACGGCCTACGAGCAGTACTTC. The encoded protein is CASSRGTAYEQYF.

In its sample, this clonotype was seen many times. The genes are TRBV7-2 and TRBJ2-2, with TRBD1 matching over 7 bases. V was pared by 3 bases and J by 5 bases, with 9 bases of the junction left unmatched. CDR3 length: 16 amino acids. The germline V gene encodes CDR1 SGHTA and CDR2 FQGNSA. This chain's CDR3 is CASSFTGATGTGELFF. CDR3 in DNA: TGTGCCAGCAGCTTCACAGGGGCCACGGGGACCGGGGAGCTGTTTTTT.

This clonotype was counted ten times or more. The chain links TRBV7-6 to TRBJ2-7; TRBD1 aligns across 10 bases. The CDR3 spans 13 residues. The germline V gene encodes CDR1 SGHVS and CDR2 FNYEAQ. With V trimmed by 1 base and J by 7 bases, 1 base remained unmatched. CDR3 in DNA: TGTGCCAGCAGCTTAGGGGACAGGGGAGAGCAGTACTTC. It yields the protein CASSLGDRGEQYF.

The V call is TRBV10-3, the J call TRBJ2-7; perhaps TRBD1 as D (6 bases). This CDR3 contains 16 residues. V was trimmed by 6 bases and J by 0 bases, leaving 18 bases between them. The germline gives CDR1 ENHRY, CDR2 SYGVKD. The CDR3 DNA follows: TGTGCCATCAGCCGGAGACAGGACCCTTACTCCTACGAGCAGTACTTC. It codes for CAISRRQDPYSYEQYF.

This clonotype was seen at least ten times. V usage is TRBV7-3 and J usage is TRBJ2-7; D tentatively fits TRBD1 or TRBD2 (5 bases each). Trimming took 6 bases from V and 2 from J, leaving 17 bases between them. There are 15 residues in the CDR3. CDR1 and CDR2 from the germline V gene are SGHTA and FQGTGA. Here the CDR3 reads CASRETGTDAYEQYF. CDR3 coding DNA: TGTGCCAGCAGGGAAACCGGGACGGATGCCTACGAGCAGTACTTC.

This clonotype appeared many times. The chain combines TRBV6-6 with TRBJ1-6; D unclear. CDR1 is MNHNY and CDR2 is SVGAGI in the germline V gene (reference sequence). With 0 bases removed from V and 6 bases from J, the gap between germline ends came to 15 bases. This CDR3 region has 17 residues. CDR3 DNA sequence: TGTGCCAGCAGTTACTCGATGACGGCTGCCGCTAATTCACCCCTCCACTTT. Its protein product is CASSYSMTAAANSPLHF.

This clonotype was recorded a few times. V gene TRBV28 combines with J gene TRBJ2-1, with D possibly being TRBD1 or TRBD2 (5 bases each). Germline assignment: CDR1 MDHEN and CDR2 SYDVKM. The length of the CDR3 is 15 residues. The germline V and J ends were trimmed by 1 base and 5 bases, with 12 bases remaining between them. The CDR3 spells CASSLLSGTNNEQFF. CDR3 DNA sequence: TGTGCCAGCAGTTTATTGTCCGGGACCAACAATGAGCAGTTCTTC.

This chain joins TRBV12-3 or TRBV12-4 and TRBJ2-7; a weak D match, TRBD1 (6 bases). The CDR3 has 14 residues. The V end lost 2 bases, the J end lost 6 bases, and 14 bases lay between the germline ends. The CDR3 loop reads CASSLLGALGEQYF. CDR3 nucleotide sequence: TGTGCCAGCAGTTTATTGGGGGCTTTAGGCGAGCAGTACTTC.

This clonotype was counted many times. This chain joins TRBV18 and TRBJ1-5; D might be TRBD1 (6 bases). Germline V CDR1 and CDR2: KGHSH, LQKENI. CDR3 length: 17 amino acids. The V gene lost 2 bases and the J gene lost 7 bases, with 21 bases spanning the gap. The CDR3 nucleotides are TGTGCCAGCTCACCAATCGATTTGGGGGGCTCTTGGCAGCCCCAGCATTTT. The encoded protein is CASSPIDLGGSWQPQHF.

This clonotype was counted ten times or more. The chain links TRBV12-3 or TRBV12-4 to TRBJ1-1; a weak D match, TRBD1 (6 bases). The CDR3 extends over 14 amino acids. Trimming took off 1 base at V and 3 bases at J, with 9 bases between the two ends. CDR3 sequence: CASSLGGAYTEAFF. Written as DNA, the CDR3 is TGTGCCAGCAGTTTAGGGGGGGCCTACACTGAAGCTTTCTTT.

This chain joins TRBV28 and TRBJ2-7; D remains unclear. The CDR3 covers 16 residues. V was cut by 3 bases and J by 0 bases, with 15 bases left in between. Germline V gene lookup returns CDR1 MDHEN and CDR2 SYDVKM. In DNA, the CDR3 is TGTGCCAGCAGTTTGGTCGGTAGTTTAAGCTCCTACGAGCAGTACTTC. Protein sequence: CASSLVGSLSSYEQYF.

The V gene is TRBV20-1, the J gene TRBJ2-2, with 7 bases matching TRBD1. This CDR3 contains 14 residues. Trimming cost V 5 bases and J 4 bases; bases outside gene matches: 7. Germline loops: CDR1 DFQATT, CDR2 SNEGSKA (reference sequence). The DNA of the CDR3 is TGCAGTGCTGCGCAGGGACAGTCCACCGGGGAGCTGTTTTTT. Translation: CSAAQGQSTGELFF.

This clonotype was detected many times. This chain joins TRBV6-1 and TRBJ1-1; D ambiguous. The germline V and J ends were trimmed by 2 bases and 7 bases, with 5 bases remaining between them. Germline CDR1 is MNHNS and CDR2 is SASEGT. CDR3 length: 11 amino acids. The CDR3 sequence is CASSEIVEAFF. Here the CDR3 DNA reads TGTGCCAGCAGTGAAATTGTTGAAGCTTTCTTT.

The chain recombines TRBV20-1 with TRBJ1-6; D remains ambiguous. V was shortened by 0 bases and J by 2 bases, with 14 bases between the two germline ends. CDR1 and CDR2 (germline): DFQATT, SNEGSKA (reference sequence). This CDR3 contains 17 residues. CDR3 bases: TGCAGTGCTAGAGATCAAAACTTGGCGGCCTATAATTCACCCCTCCACTTT. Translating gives CSARDQNLAAYNSPLHF.

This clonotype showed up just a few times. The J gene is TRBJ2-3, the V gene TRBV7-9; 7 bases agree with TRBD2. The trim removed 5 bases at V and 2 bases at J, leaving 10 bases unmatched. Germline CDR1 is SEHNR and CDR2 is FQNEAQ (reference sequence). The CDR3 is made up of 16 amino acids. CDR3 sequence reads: CASSLLKRGLTDTQYF. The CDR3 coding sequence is TGTGCCAGCAGCCTCCTCAAGCGGGGACTCACAGATACGCAGTATTTT.